This TCR beta chain was found in a study of T cells in Graves' hyperthyroidism and ophthalmopathy. Germline CDR1 and CDR2: LGHDT and YNNKEL (reference sequence). Deletions cut 5 bases from V and 0 bases from J, with 17 bases between. The length of the CDR3 is 17 residues. The investigators amplified TCR beta CDR3 regions from RNA transcripts. With the HTBI primer set, the TCR CDR3 went through a first round of RT-PCR. MiXCR, applied by TCRdb to the multiplex PCR reads, yields one record per CDR3 protein. The sample contains around 390,000 distinct CDR3 sequences, roughly 15% of which appear only once. This clonotype appeared many times.

The V call is TRBV3-1, the J call TRBJ2-1, with D hard to call. This clonotype was obtained from a young woman with Graves' ophthalmopathy. The specimen was blood. The CDR3 sequence is CASSNNGDSSSYNEQFF. The CDR3 DNA is TGTGCCAGCAGCAATAATGGAGACTCTAGCTCCTACAATGAGCAGTTCTTC.